These 4 T cell receptor beta chains share one sample of origin, sequenced in a study of cytomegalovirus exposure and HLA in healthy donors. Both 60 Vbeta primers and 13 Jbeta primers went into the PCR. TCRdb keeps only in-frame clones here, not all; method: immunoSEQ multiplex PCR. Of around 150,000 clones in the sample, approximately 70% were seen once. Sample: PBMCs. The source is a young man in good health and CMV-seropositive.

The rearrangement links TRBV28 to TRBJ2-7; D might be TRBD1 (5 bases). CDR1 MDHEN and CDR2 SYDVKM come from the germline V gene. The CDR3 consists of 15 residues. The DNA of the CDR3 is TGTGCCAGCAGTTTATCAGGGTTAGGCGTGGGCGAGCAATACGTC. Amino acid sequence: CASSLSGLGVGEQYV.

This chain joins TRBV15 and TRBJ2-3; unclear D gene. Trimming took off 0 bases at V and 2 bases at J, with 21 bases between the two ends. The germline gives CDR1 LNHNV, CDR2 YYDKDF (reference sequence). This CDR3 has 19 residues. CDR3 nucleotides: TGTGCCACCAGCAGAGATCGAATTGTACATTTTATTCCCACAGATACGCAGTATTTT. Its protein is CATSRDRIVHFIPTDTQYF.

The chain employs TRBV5-6 and TRBJ2-6; a possible D gene is TRBD1 (6 bases). Germline CDR1 reads SGHDT; CDR2 reads YYEEEE. V was pared by 5 bases and J by 2 bases, with 23 bases between. This CDR3 has 19 amino acids. This chain's CDR3 is CASRRETGFLTTGANVLTF. CDR3 DNA: TGTGCCAGCAGACGTGAGACAGGATTCTTAACTACTGGGGCCAACGTCCTGACTTTC.

The CDR3 DNA follows: TGCGCCAGCACCACGCCTGGCCGGAACACTGAAGCTTTCTTT. Translated, it gives CASTTPGRNTEAFF. The chain employs TRBV5-1 and TRBJ1-1; D is unclear. Germline CDR1 reads SGHRS; CDR2 reads YFSETQ. V lost 6 bases and J lost 1, with 13 bases in between. This CDR3 spans 14 amino acids.